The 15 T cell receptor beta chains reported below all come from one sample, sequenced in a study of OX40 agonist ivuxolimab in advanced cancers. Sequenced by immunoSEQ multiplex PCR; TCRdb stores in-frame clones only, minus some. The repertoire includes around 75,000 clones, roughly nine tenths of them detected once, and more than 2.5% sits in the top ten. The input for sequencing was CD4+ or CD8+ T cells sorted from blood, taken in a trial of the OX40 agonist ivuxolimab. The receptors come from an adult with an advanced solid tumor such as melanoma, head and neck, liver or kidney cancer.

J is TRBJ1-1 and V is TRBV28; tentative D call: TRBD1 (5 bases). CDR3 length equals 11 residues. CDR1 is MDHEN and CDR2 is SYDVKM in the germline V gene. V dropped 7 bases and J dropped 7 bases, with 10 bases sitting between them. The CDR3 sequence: CASKGAFEAFF. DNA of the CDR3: TGTGCCAGCAAAGGGGCTTTTGAAGCTTTCTTT.

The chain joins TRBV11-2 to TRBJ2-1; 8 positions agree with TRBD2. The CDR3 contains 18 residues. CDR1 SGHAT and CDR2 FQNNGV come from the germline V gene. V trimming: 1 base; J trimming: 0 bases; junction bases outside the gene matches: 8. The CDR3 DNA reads TGTGCCAGCAGCTTAGGGGCGGGAGGAGGGGGCTCCTACAATGAGCAGTTCTTC. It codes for CASSLGAGGGGSYNEQFF.

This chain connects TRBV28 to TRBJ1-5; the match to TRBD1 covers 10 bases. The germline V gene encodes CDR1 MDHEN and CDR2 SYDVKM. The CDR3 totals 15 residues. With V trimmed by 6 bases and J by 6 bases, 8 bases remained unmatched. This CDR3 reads CASSFGTGVGQPQHF. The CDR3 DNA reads TGTGCCAGCAGCTTCGGGACAGGGGTCGGTCAGCCCCAGCATTTT.

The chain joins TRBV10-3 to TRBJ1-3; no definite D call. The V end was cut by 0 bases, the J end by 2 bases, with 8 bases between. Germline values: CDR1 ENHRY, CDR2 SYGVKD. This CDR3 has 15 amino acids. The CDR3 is CAISESYGTGNTIYF. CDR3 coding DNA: TGTGCCATCAGTGAGTCGTATGGAACTGGAAACACCATATATTTT.

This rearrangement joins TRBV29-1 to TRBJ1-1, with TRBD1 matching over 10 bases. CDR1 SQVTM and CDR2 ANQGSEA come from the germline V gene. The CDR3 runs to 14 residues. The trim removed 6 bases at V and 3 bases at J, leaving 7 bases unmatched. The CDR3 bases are TGCAGCGTCCACCGACAGGGGGCGGACACTGAAGCTTTCTTT. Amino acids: CSVHRQGADTEAFF.

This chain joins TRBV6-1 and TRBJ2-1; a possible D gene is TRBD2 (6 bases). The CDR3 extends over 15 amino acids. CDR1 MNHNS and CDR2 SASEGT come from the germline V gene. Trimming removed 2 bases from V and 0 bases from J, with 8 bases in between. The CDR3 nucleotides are TGTGCCAGCAGTGAAATGGGGGGCTCCTACAATGAGCAGTTCTTC. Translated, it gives CASSEMGGSYNEQFF.

CDR3 sequence: CASSFLAGVATDTQYF. The CDR3 DNA follows: TGTGCCAGCAGCTTCCTAGCGGGGGTTGCGACAGATACGCAGTATTTT. The rearrangement links TRBV11-2 to TRBJ2-3; 10 positions agree with TRBD2. The germline CDR1 and CDR2 sequences are SGHAT and FQNNGV. With V trimmed by 3 bases and J by 3 bases, 6 bases remained unmatched. This CDR3 has 16 residues.

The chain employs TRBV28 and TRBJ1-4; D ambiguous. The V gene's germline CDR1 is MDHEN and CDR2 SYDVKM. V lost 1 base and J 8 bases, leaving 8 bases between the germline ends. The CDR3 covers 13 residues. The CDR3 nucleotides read TGTGCCAGCAGTTTATACAGTAGAGAAAAACTGTTTTTT. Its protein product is CASSLYSREKLFF.

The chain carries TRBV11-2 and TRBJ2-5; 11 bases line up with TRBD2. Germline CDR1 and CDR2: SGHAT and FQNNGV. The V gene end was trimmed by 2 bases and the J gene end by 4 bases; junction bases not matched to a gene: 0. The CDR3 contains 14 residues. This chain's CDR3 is CASSLLAGGETQYF. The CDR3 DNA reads TGTGCCAGCAGCTTACTAGCGGGGGGAGAGACCCAGTACTTC.

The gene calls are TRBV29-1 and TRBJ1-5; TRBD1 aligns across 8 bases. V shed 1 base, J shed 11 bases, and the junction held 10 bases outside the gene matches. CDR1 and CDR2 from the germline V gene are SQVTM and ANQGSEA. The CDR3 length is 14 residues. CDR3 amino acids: CSVEVQDRDSAQHF. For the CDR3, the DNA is TGCAGCGTTGAAGTCCAGGACAGGGATTCAGCCCAGCATTTT. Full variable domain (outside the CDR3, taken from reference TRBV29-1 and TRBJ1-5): SAVISQKPSRDICQRGTSLTIQCQVDSQVTMMFWYRQQPGQSLTLIATANQGSEATYESGFVIDKFPISRPNLTFSTLTVSNMSPEDSSIYLCSVEVQDRDSAQHFGDGTRLSIL.

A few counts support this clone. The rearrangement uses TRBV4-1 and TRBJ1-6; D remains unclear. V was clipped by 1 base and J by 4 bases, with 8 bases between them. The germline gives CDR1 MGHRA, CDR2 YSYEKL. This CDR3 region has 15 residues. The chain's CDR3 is CASSQGAVYNSPLHF. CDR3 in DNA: TGCGCCAGCAGCCAAGGGGCAGTTTATAATTCACCCCTCCACTTT.

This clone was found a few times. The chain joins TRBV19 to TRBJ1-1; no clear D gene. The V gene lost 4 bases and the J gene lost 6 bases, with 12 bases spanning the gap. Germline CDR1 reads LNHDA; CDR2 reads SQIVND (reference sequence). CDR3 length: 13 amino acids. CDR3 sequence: CASSTQVGAEAFF. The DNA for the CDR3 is TGTGCCAGTAGTACCCAGGTCGGGGCTGAAGCTTTCTTT.

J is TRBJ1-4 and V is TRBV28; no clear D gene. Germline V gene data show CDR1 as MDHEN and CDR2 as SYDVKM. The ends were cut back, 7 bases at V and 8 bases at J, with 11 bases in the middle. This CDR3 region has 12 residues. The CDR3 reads CASNPGFEKLFF. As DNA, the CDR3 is TGTGCCAGCAACCCCGGGTTCGAAAAACTGTTTTTT.

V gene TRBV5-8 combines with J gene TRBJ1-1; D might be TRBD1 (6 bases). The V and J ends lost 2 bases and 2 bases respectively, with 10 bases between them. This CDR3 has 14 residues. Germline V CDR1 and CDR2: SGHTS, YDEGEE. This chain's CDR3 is CASSFRDTNTEAFF. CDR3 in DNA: TGTGCCAGCAGCTTTCGGGACACTAACACTGAAGCTTTCTTT.

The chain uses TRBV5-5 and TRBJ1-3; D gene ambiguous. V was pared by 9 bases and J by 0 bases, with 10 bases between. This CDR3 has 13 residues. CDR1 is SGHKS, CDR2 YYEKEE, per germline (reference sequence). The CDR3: CATRQASGNTIYF. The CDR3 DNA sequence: TGTGCCACCCGCCAAGCCTCTGGAAACACCATATATTTT.